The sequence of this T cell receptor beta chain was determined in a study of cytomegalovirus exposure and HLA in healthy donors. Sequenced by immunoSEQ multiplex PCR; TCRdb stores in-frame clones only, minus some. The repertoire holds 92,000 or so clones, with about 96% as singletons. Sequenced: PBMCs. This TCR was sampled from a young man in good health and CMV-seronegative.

The CDR3 here is CATWGGTGGQPQHF. CDR3 bases: TGTGCCACATGGGGTGGGACAGGTGGTCAGCCCCAGCATTTT. The chain carries TRBV2 and TRBJ1-5; TRBD1 agrees at 8 bases. With 10 bases clipped from V and 6 bases from J, the junction kept 11 bases outside the gene matches. This CDR3 has 14 amino acids. Germline V gene data show CDR1 as SNHLY and CDR2 as FYNNEI. The whole variable domain, filled in from reference TRBV2 and TRBJ1-5, reads EPEVTQTPSHQVTQMGQEVILRCVPISNHLYFYWYRQILGQKVEFLVSFYNNEISEKSEIFDDQFSVERPDGSNFTLKIRSTKLEDSAMYFCATWGGTGGQPQHFGDGTRLSIL.